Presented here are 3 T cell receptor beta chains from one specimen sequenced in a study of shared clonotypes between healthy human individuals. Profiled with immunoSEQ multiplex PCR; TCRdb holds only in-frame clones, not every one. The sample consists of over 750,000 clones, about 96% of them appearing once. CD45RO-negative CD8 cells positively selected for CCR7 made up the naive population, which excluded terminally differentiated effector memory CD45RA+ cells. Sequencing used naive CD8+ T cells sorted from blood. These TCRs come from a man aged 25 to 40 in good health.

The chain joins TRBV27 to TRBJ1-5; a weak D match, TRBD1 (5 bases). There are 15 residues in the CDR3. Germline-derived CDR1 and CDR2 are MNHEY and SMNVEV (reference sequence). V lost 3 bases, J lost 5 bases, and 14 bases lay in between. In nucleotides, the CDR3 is TGTGCCAGCAGTTTTCAGGGCCTTGGGGATCAGCCCCAGCATTTT. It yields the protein CASSFQGLGDQPQHF.

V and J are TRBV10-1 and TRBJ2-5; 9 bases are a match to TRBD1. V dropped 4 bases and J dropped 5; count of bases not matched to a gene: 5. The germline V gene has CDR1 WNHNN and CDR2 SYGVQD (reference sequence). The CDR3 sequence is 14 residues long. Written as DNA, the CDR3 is TGCGCCAGCAGTGCCGGGACAGGGTGGGAGACCCAGTACTTC. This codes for CASSAGTGWETQYF.

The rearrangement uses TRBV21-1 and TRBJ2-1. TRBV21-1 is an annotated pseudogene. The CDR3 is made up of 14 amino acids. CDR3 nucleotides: TGTGCCAGCAGTTTGAGGGGCTCCTACAATGAGCAGTTCTTC. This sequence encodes CASSLRGSYNEQFF.